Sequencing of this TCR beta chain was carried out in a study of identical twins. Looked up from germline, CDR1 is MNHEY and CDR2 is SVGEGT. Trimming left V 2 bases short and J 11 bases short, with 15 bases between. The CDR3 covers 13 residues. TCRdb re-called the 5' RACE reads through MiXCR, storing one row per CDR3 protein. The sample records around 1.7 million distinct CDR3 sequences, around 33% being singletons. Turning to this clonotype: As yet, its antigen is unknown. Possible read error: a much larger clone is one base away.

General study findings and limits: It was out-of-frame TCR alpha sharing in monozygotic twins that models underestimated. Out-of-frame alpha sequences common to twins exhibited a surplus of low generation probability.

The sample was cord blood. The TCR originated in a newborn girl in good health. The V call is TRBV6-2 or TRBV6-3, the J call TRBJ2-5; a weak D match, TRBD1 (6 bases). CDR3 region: CASSYRDNYGQYF. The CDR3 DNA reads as TGTGCCAGCAGTTACCGGGACAACTACGGGCAGTACTTC.